This passage covers 9 T cell receptor beta chains from one sample sequenced in a study of blood T cell repertoires in COVID-19 (dated by TCRdb to about 2020). The library was produced with the immunoSEQ multiplex PCR assay. TCRdb retrieved this table from immuneACCESS and kept in-frame rearrangements only. Not all clones are present; in checked studies, unresolved V genes account for under half, and no reason is known for the remainder. For this sample there are about 120,000 clones; around 68% appear just once. The leading ten clones occupy under 10% of the sample. The sample was peripheral blood. These receptors all stem from a woman aged 60 to 75 with acute or convalescent COVID-19.

The V call is TRBV5-1, the J call TRBJ2-5; D uncertain. The CDR3 extends over 13 amino acids. With 1 base removed from V and 3 bases from J, the gap between germline ends came to 7 bases. Germline CDR1 reads SGHRS; CDR2 reads YFSETQ. Here the CDR3 DNA reads TGCGCCAGCAGCTTGAACTTCAAAGAGACCCAGTACTTC. Its translation: CASSLNFKETQYF.

This rearrangement joins TRBV7-9 to TRBJ1-1; D might be TRBD1 (6 bases). Trimming left V 8 bases short and J 10 bases short, with 14 bases between. Looked up from germline, CDR1 is SEHNR and CDR2 is FQNEAQ (reference sequence). The CDR3 consists of 11 residues. The CDR3 loop reads CASVPARGAFF. CDR3 nucleotides: TGTGCCAGCGTACCCGCCAGGGGAGCTTTCTTT.

V and J are TRBV9 and TRBJ2-3; D gene ambiguous. This CDR3 region has 14 residues. Germline V CDR1 and CDR2: SGDLS, YYNGEE. The V and J ends lost 2 bases and 1 base respectively, with 8 bases between them. The CDR3 sequence: CASSVGPGTDTQYF. In DNA, the CDR3 is TGTGCCAGCAGCGTTGGTCCGGGCACAGATACGCAGTATTTT.

V gene TRBV29-1 combines with J gene TRBJ2-7; weak D call: TRBD1 (7 bases). The CDR3 is 16 residues long. Germline CDR1 SQVTM, CDR2 ANQGSEA. The V and J ends lost 6 bases and 6 bases respectively, with 27 bases between them. This CDR3 is CSVKRGDFGRGSEQYF. The CDR3 DNA reads as TGCAGCGTCAAACGTGGGGACTTTGGCAGGGGGAGCGAGCAGTACTTC.

The chain carries TRBV27 and TRBJ1-2; perhaps TRBD1 as D (5 bases). V lost 0 bases, J lost 8 bases, and 13 bases lay in between. The germline V gene encodes CDR1 MNHEY and CDR2 SMNVEV (reference sequence). CDR3 length: 14 amino acids. CDR3 region: CASSLSFQGWGYTF. CDR3 coding DNA: TGTGCCAGCAGTTTATCGTTTCAGGGCTGGGGCTACACCTTC.

This clone was seen only a few times. The chain employs TRBV12-3 or TRBV12-4 and TRBJ1-2; D not resolved. The CDR3 loop spans 12 amino acids. Trimming removed 8 bases from V and 4 bases from J, with 11 bases in between. The CDR3 is CASSLFFYGYTF. The CDR3 DNA reads TGTGCCAGCTCCCTCTTCTTCTATGGCTACACCTTC.

This chain's CDR3 is CASSIIGAGTGKETQYF. The CDR3, as DNA: TGTGCCAGTAGTATAATCGGAGCCGGGACAGGGAAAGAGACCCAGTACTTC. V usage is TRBV19 and J usage is TRBJ2-5; the match to TRBD1 covers 9 bases. V was pared by 2 bases and J by 3 bases, with 10 bases of the junction left unmatched. CDR3 length equals 17 residues. Germline V gene data show CDR1 as LNHDA and CDR2 as SQIVND (reference sequence).

The V and J genes are TRBV5-8 and TRBJ1-2, with D possibly TRBD1 on 6 matching bases. Trimming took 5 bases from V and 5 from J, leaving 22 bases between them. CDR3 length equals 16 residues. Germline CDR1 reads SGHTS; CDR2 reads YDEGEE. CDR3 sequence (DNA): TGTGCCAGCAGTTTAGACGGGACATCGGGCCGTTATGGCTACACCTTC. It translates to CASSLDGTSGRYGYTF.

The chain uses TRBV3-1 (or the pseudogene TRBV3-2) and TRBJ1-1, with a weak D call TRBD1 (5 bases). This CDR3 comprises 16 residues. Trimming removed 6 bases from V and 6 bases from J, with 23 bases in between. The germline V gene has CDR1 LGHDT and CDR2 YNNKEL (reference sequence). CDR3 region: CASSDRPGRGVPEAFF. The CDR3 DNA sequence: TGTGCCAGCAGTGATAGACCGGGACGGGGGGTACCTGAAGCTTTCTTT.